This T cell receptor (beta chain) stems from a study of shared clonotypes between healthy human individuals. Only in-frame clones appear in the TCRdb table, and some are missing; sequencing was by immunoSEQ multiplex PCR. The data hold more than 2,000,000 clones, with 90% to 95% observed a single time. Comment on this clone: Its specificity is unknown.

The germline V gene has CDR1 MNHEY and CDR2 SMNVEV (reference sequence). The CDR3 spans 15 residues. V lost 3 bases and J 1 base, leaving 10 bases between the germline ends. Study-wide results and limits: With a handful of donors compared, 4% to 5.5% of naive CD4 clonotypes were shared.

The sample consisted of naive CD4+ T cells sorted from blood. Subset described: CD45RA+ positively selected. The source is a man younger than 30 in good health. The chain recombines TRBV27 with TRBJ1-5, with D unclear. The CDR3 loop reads CASSFGEGSNQPQHF. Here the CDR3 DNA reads TGTGCCAGCAGTTTCGGGGAGGGAAGCAATCAGCCCCAGCATTTT.